One sample yielded the 29 T cell receptor beta chains listed below, sequenced in a study of T cell clonotyping in hematopoietic cell transplantation. Time point denoted: recipient sample about 28 days before transplant, after cytoreduction. Method: immunoSEQ multiplex PCR; TCRdb's copy keeps in-frame clones and lacks some. The table includes tens of thousands of clones, 80% to 90% detected once. The sequencing used peripheral blood mononuclear cells, collected before stem cell transplant. These receptors were obtained from a woman aged 55-70 years with acute myeloid leukemia. Some clones in this sample may be carry-over from other donors' samples.

This clone was counted a few times. The chain carries TRBV25-1 and TRBJ1-3; D unresolved. Germline V lookup: CDR1 MGHDK, CDR2 SYGVNS. Trimming cost V 7 bases and J 4 bases, with 5 bases left between them. The CDR3 is made up of 11 amino acids. The CDR3 nucleotides are TGTGCCAGCAAGCTGGGAAACACCATATATTTT. Its translation is CASKLGNTIYF.

This clone was seen a handful of times. V usage is TRBV6-5 and J usage is TRBJ1-6; D may be TRBD1 (5 bases). Trimming removed 4 bases at V and 1 base at J, with 11 bases between. Germline assignment: CDR1 MNHEY and CDR2 SVGAGI. The CDR3 length is 16 residues. This CDR3 is CASSFDSQSYNSPLHF. In DNA form, the CDR3 reads TGTGCCAGCAGTTTCGACAGCCAATCCTATAATTCACCCCTCCACTTT.

This chain uses TRBV6-4 with TRBJ2-2, with a tentative D call TRBD2 (5 bases). Trimming removed 6 bases from V and 3 bases from J, with 11 bases in between. The CDR3 spans 14 residues. The germline gives CDR1 MRHNA, CDR2 SNTAGT. CDR3 nucleotides: TGTGCCAGCAGGGGGAGTTGGGACACCGGGGAGCTGTTTTTT. Its protein product is CASRGSWDTGELFF.

V gene TRBV7-3 combines with J gene TRBJ1-3; 7 bases fit TRBD1. The germline CDR1 and CDR2 sequences are SGHTA and FQGTGA. V lost 5 bases, J lost 0 bases, and 4 bases stayed unmatched. CDR3 size: 15 residues. The CDR3 region is CASSAGQSSGNTIYF. In DNA, the CDR3 is TGTGCCAGCAGCGCGGGACAGAGCTCTGGAAACACCATATATTTT. Variable domain in full (rest from reference TRBV7-3 and TRBJ1-3): GAGVSQTPSNKVTEKGKYVELRCDPISGHTALYWYRQSLGQGPEFLIYFQGTGAADDSGLPNDRFFAVRPEGSVSTLKIQRTERGDSAVYLCASSAGQSSGNTIYFGEGSWLTVV.

The rearrangement uses TRBV5-6 and TRBJ2-5; D call uncertain. The CDR3 loop spans 11 amino acids. Germline V gene lookup returns CDR1 SGHDT and CDR2 YYEEEE. The V end lost 2 bases, the J end lost 5 bases, and 4 bases lay between the germline ends. The CDR3 nucleotides read TGTGCCAGCAGCTTTGAGGAGACCCAGTACTTC. Its translation is CASSFEETQYF.

A few counts support this clone. The chain is built from TRBV2 and TRBJ1-2; D is possibly TRBD1 (6 bases). The germline V gene has CDR1 SNHLY and CDR2 FYNNEI. This CDR3 comprises 14 residues. Between the trimmed V and J ends, which lost 1 base and 11 bases, there was a span of 17 bases. CDR3 region: CASSEERGLVTYTF. CDR3 nucleotides: TGTGCCAGCAGTGAAGAGCGGGGGCTGGTGACTTACACCTTC. Looking up the rest from reference TRBV2 and TRBJ1-2 gives the full variable domain: EPEVTQTPSHQVTQMGQEVILRCVPISNHLYFYWYRQILGQKVEFLVSFYNNEISEKSEIFDDQFSVERPDGSNFTLKIRSTKLEDSAMYFCASSEERGLVTYTFGSGTRLTVV.

J is TRBJ2-1 and V is TRBV27; D is uncertain. Trimming left V 3 bases short and J 2 bases short, with 14 bases between. This CDR3 contains 16 residues. The germline V gene encodes CDR1 MNHEY and CDR2 SMNVEV (reference sequence). CDR3 DNA: TGTGCCAGCAGTTTGGCTGGCGGACCTCCCTACAATGAGCAGTTCTTC. It translates to CASSLAGGPPYNEQFF.

The rearrangement links TRBV19 to TRBJ2-3; maybe TRBD1 (5 bases). The CDR3 runs 14 residues. V was pared by 5 bases and J by 5 bases, with 14 bases between. CDR1 is LNHDA and CDR2 is SQIVND in the germline V gene (reference sequence). The CDR3, as DNA: TGTGCCAGTAGTGGCGGTGCAGGGCGAGATACGCAGTATTTT. Translated, it gives CASSGGAGRDTQYF.

The V call is TRBV7-2, the J call TRBJ2-7; D not resolved. Germline V lookup: CDR1 SGHTA, CDR2 FQGNSA. With 5 bases removed from V and 0 bases from J, the gap between germline ends came to 11 bases. This CDR3 region has 14 residues. The CDR3 spells CASSPKGSSYEQYF. In DNA form, the CDR3 reads TGTGCCAGCAGCCCGAAGGGTTCCTCCTACGAGCAGTACTTC.

V gene TRBV11-1 combines with J gene TRBJ2-2; D is unresolved. Trimming shortened V by 1 base and J by 2 bases, and 8 bases separated the two germline ends. The germline CDR1 and CDR2 sequences are SGHAT and FQDESV (reference sequence). CDR3 size: 15 residues. This chain's CDR3 is CASSLELSNTGELFF. In DNA, the CDR3 is TGTGCCAGCAGCTTAGAACTTTCCAACACCGGGGAGCTGTTTTTT.

This clone was recorded only once. The V call is TRBV29-1, the J call TRBJ1-3; TRBD1 agrees at 7 bases. Germline-derived CDR1 and CDR2 are SQVTM and ANQGSEA. The CDR3 runs to 15 residues. The trim removed 6 bases at V and 0 bases at J, leaving 8 bases unmatched. CDR3 sequence: CSVRTGQSSGNTIYF. CDR3 nucleotide sequence: TGCAGCGTGCGGACAGGTCAGAGCTCTGGAAACACCATATATTTT.

This clone was found once. The chain combines TRBV15 with TRBJ2-6, with D unclear. Trimming cost V 0 bases and J 4 bases, with 10 bases left between them. The CDR3 extends over 16 amino acids. The germline CDR1 and CDR2 sequences are LNHNV and YYDKDF (reference sequence). CDR3 coding DNA: TGTGCCACCAGCAGAGATGGAAGGGTCGGGGCCAACGTCCTGACTTTC. Amino acids: CATSRDGRVGANVLTF.

This chain links TRBV11-2 with TRBJ2-2; D gene uncertain. The germline V gene encodes CDR1 SGHAT and CDR2 FQNNGV. Trimming took off 1 base at V and 0 bases at J, with 3 bases between the two ends. The CDR3 totals 14 residues. The CDR3 DNA is TGTGCCAGCAGCTTAGGTCCGAACACCGGGGAGCTGTTTTTT. Protein sequence: CASSLGPNTGELFF.

V usage is TRBV2 and J usage is TRBJ2-4; D may be TRBD2 (6 bases). The CDR3 loop spans 13 amino acids. Trimming shortened V by 10 bases and J by 0 bases, and 10 bases separated the two germline ends. The V gene's germline CDR1 is SNHLY and CDR2 FYNNEI. CDR3 nucleotide sequence: TGTGCCACCACGGGACTAGCCAAAAACATTCAGTACTTC. It translates to CATTGLAKNIQYF.

The chain links TRBV25-1 to TRBJ2-1; D uncertain. Trimming took off 1 base at V and 0 bases at J, with 16 bases between the two ends. This CDR3 spans 18 amino acids. Germline V lookup: CDR1 MGHDK, CDR2 SYGVNS. CDR3 sequence (DNA): TGTGCCAGCAGTGAATCGAACTGGGCCTCCAGCTCCTACAATGAGCAGTTCTTC. Protein product: CASSESNWASSSYNEQFF.

V gene TRBV5-1 combines with J gene TRBJ1-4; perhaps TRBD1 as D (5 bases). In germline, CDR1 is SGHRS, CDR2 YFSETQ. This CDR3 contains 22 residues. V was shortened by 0 bases and J by 0 bases, with 27 bases between the two germline ends. The CDR3 sequence is CASSLGGRAQMTRPATNEKLFF. The CDR3 region has the DNA TGCGCCAGCAGCTTGGGGGGCCGGGCCCAGATGACTCGCCCCGCAACTAATGAAAAACTGTTTTTT.

This chain links TRBV15 with TRBJ2-7; D gene ambiguous. CDR3 size: 15 residues. CDR1 is LNHNV, CDR2 YYDKDF, per germline (reference sequence). V was pared by 0 bases and J by 4 bases, with 13 bases between. This chain's CDR3 is CATSREVAASYEQYF. CDR3 nucleotides: TGTGCCACCAGCAGAGAGGTAGCTGCGAGTTACGAGCAGTACTTC.

V usage is TRBV27 and J usage is TRBJ1-1; D is unresolved. There are 14 residues in the CDR3. Germline CDR1 reads MNHEY; CDR2 reads SMNVEV (reference sequence). V lost 6 bases and J 4 bases, leaving 15 bases between the germline ends. The CDR3 bases are TGTGCCAGCAGGGCGGAGGCGCGATCCACTGAAGCTTTCTTT. Amino acids: CASRAEARSTEAFF.

This sequence joins TRBV27 and TRBJ2-7; no definite D call. Germline CDR1 MNHEY, CDR2 SMNVEV (reference sequence). V lost 4 bases and J lost 0, with 13 bases in between. The CDR3 length is 15 residues. The CDR3 DNA sequence: TGTGCCAGCAGTTCGTGGCGCGGTAGCTCCTACGAGCAGTACTTC. It yields the protein CASSSWRGSSYEQYF.

The V call is TRBV7-2, the J call TRBJ1-5, with TRBD1 matching 8 bases. Losses at the gene ends were 5 bases for V and 1 base for J; bases not matched to a gene: 4. This CDR3 contains 15 residues. Germline CDR1 is SGHTA and CDR2 is FQGNSA. Here the CDR3 reads CASSPDRGSNQPQHF. The CDR3 region has the DNA TGTGCCAGCAGCCCCGACAGGGGAAGCAATCAGCCCCAGCATTTT.

The rearrangement uses TRBV2 and TRBJ1-1; no clear D. This CDR3 has 14 amino acids. V was shortened by 4 bases and J by 1 base, with 10 bases between the two germline ends. The germline CDR1 and CDR2 sequences are SNHLY and FYNNEI. As DNA, the CDR3 is TGTGCCAGCAGTGGAGGGAACCAGAACACTGAAGCTTTCTTT. Encoded protein: CASSGGNQNTEAFF. The full variable domain, its missing parts supplied by reference TRBV2 and TRBJ1-1, is EPEVTQTPSHQVTQMGQEVILRCVPISNHLYFYWYRQILGQKVEFLVSFYNNEISEKSEIFDDQFSVERPDGSNFTLKIRSTKLEDSAMYFCASSGGNQNTEAFFGQGTRLTVV.

V and J are TRBV27 and TRBJ2-5, with D possibly matching TRBD1 (5 bases). V lost 2 bases and J lost 5, with 9 bases in between. Germline V lookup: CDR1 MNHEY, CDR2 SMNVEV (reference sequence). This CDR3 has 13 residues. As DNA, the CDR3 is TGTGCCAGCAGTTTAGGGAAGGGGGAGACCCAGTACTTC. The encoded protein is CASSLGKGETQYF.

This clone was detected once. The V call is TRBV14, the J call TRBJ1-3, with TRBD1 matching over 11 bases. Germline V CDR1 and CDR2: SGHDN, FVKESK. The CDR3 loop spans 18 amino acids. The junction had 6 bases not matched to a gene; V was cut back by 0 bases and J by 2 bases. The CDR3 sequence is CASSQDNGTGGAGNTIYF. The CDR3 nucleotides read TGTGCCAGCAGCCAAGATAACGGGACAGGGGGGGCTGGAAACACCATATATTTT. Together with reference TRBV14 and TRBJ1-3, the CDR3 gives the full variable domain: EAGVTQFPSHSVIEKGQTVTLRCDPISGHDNLYWYRRVMGKEIKFLLHFVKESKQDESGMPNNRFLAERTGGTYSTLKVQPAELEDSGVYFCASSQDNGTGGAGNTIYFGEGSWLTVV.

The chain carries TRBV9 and TRBJ1-1; the D gene is possibly TRBD1 (6 bases). Trimming removed 4 bases from V and 3 bases from J, with 10 bases in between. The CDR3 is 13 amino acids. Germline V lookup: CDR1 SGDLS, CDR2 YYNGEE. CDR3 sequence (DNA): TGTGCCAGCAGCTCAGGGGAGTACACTGAAGCTTTCTTT. Translating it yields CASSSGEYTEAFF.

V is TRBV10-3 and J is TRBJ1-2; D remains unclear. V lost 0 bases and J lost 7, with 15 bases in between. The CDR3 is made up of 15 amino acids. Germline V gene sequence: CDR1 ENHRY, CDR2 SYGVKD. The CDR3 spells CAISESADPLTGYTF. In DNA, the CDR3 is TGTGCCATCAGTGAGTCGGCAGATCCCTTAACTGGCTACACCTTC.

The gene calls are TRBV7-9 and TRBJ2-7; D not certain. V lost 5 bases and J 1 base, leaving 6 bases between the germline ends. The CDR3 consists of 12 residues. Germline lookup yields CDR1 SEHNR and CDR2 FQNEAQ (reference sequence). This CDR3 is CASSLVSYEQYF. The CDR3 nucleotides are TGTGCCAGCAGCCTCGTATCCTACGAGCAGTACTTC.

The chain couples TRBV11-2 to TRBJ2-5; D is undetermined. The CDR3 totals 12 residues. From germline, CDR1 is SGHAT and CDR2 FQNNGV. V was trimmed by 5 bases and J by 5 bases, leaving 9 bases between them. CDR3 amino acids: CASSPRTETQYF. As DNA, the CDR3 is TGTGCCAGCAGCCCCAGGACGGAGACCCAGTACTTC.

J is TRBJ2-5 and V is TRBV27, with TRBD1 identical over 9 bases. Germline CDR1 and CDR2: MNHEY and SMNVEV (reference sequence). With 3 bases clipped from V and 0 bases from J, the junction kept 2 bases outside the gene matches. The CDR3 loop spans 15 amino acids. The CDR3 is CASSLDRGYQETQYF. For the CDR3, the DNA is TGTGCCAGCAGTTTGGACAGGGGTTACCAAGAGACCCAGTACTTC.

The count of this clone is one. The genes are TRBV21-1 and TRBJ1-5. TRBV21-1 is a recognized pseudogene. CDR3 length: 18 residues. CDR3 DNA: TGTGCCAGCAGAATTCGGGGGGTATCCGGGAGCAGCAATCAGCCCCAGCATTTT. It specifies CASRIRGVSGSSNQPQHF.